Following are 24 T cell receptor beta chains from one sample sequenced in a study of cytomegalovirus exposure and HLA in healthy donors (dated by TCRdb to between 2016 and 2019). Library prep was done by the immunoSEQ multiplex PCR assay. For the multiplex PCR, a mixture combining 60 forward primers for TCR Vbeta segments and 13 reverse primers for TCR Jbeta segments was used. The table was pulled from immuneACCESS by TCRdb, which kept in-frame rearrangements only. Such tables lose some clones; where checked, under half of the loss comes from unresolved V genes, and the rest has no known cause. The table for this sample lists 130,000 or so clones; about 80% of them were counted only once. The ten biggest clones cover around 1.2% of the sample. The sample consisted of PBMCs. These receptors all come from a middle-aged man in good health and CMV-seronegative.

This rearrangement joins TRBV15 to TRBJ1-1; 7 nucleotides agree with TRBD1. Germline CDR1 LNHNV, CDR2 YYDKDF (reference sequence). The CDR3 extends over 15 amino acids. Trimming at V came to 5 bases and at J to 6 bases, leaving 12 bases not matched to a gene. The CDR3 sequence: CATSARQGGSSEAFF. Written as DNA, the CDR3 is TGTGCCACCAGCGCTCGACAGGGTGGGTCGTCTGAAGCTTTCTTT.

The genes are TRBV28 and TRBJ2-4, with D maybe TRBD2 (6 bases). The CDR3 has 17 amino acids. Germline CDR1 is MDHEN and CDR2 is SYDVKM. V lost 4 bases, J lost 1 base, and 17 bases lay in between. The CDR3 sequence is CASSSLEGLGAKNIQYF. DNA for the CDR3: TGTGCCAGCAGTTCGCTGGAGGGGCTGGGGGCCAAAAACATTCAGTACTTC.

With regard to this clone: This CDR3 is also generated by other DNA sequences in the sample. The chain combines TRBV6-6 with TRBJ2-2; 7 positions agree with TRBD1. Trimming at V came to 6 bases and at J to 2 bases, leaving 3 bases not matched to a gene. The CDR3 totals 14 residues. Germline V gene data show CDR1 as MNHNY and CDR2 as SVGAGI (reference sequence). This chain's CDR3 is CASSRQGNTGELFF. CDR3 bases: TGTGCCAGCAGCAGACAGGGTAACACCGGGGAGCTGTTTTTT.

The rearrangement uses TRBV5-6 and TRBJ2-7; 7 bases agree with TRBD1. Trimming cost V 1 base and J 2 bases; bases outside gene matches: 0. This CDR3 is built from 13 residues. CDR1 is SGHDT and CDR2 is YYEEEE in the germline V gene. The CDR3 is CASSLTGAYEQYF. CDR3 nucleotides: TGTGCCAGCAGCTTGACAGGGGCCTACGAGCAGTACTTC.

The gene calls are TRBV6-6 and TRBJ2-1; 7 nucleotides align to TRBD2. The germline V gene encodes CDR1 MNHNY and CDR2 SVGAGI (reference sequence). The ends lost 8 bases at V and 5 bases at J; junction bases unmatched: 12. CDR3 size: 15 residues. The CDR3 DNA reads TGTGCCAGCGCCATGATACTCCGGGGGGACAATGAGCAGTTCTTC. Translating it yields CASAMILRGDNEQFF.

The CDR3 DNA reads TGTGCCAGCAGTTCCAGGCAGGGGAATGAAAAACTGTTTTTT. It specifies CASSSRQGNEKLFF. V gene TRBV27 combines with J gene TRBJ1-4; D possibly corresponds to TRBD1 (6 bases). V was cut by 4 bases and J by 5 bases, with 11 bases left in between. Germline lookup yields CDR1 MNHEY and CDR2 SMNVEV (reference sequence). This CDR3 comprises 14 residues.

This chain uses TRBV30 with TRBJ1-1; 12 nucleotides line up with TRBD1. V trimming: 2 bases; J trimming: 6 bases; junction bases outside the gene matches: 13. The germline V gene has CDR1 GTSNPN and CDR2 SVGIG (reference sequence). The CDR3 totals 17 residues. The CDR3 protein is CAWSFLFPGQGASEAFF. The CDR3 nucleotides are TGTGCCTGGAGTTTCCTATTTCCGGGACAGGGGGCTTCTGAAGCTTTCTTT.

The chain couples TRBV10-3 to TRBJ2-7, with D perhaps TRBD2 (7 bases). Germline assignment: CDR1 ENHRY and CDR2 SYGVKD. Trimming left V 8 bases short and J 3 bases short, with 23 bases between. This CDR3 comprises 16 residues. CDR3 sequence (DNA): TGTGCCATCGGAAAGGGGGGGACGGCACATAGCTACGAGCAGTACTTC. It specifies CAIGKGGTAHSYEQYF.

The chain recombines TRBV23-1 with TRBJ2-6, with 7 bases identical to TRBD1. TRBV23-1 is placed among ORFs of uncertain function. V lost 0 bases to trimming and J lost 3 bases; unmatched junction nucleotides: 11. CDR3 length equals 19 residues. CDR3 bases: TGCGCCAGCAGTCAATCGAAAGAGACAGGGACAAATGGGGCCAACGTCCTGACTTTC. Its translation: CASSQSKETGTNGANVLTF.

This clone has more than one count but fewer than ten. The rearrangement links TRBV28 to TRBJ1-3; the D is unclear. Germline CDR1 MDHEN, CDR2 SYDVKM. This CDR3 has 15 amino acids. V dropped 5 bases and J dropped 4 bases, with 15 bases sitting between them. CDR3 nucleotides: TGTGCCAGCAGTCAACCCCTGTTACTAGGAAACACCATATATTTT. As protein: CASSQPLLLGNTIYF.

This clone showed up just once. V gene TRBV18 combines with J gene TRBJ1-2; 8 bases match TRBD1. The CDR3 is 13 amino acids. Per germline, CDR1 KGHSH and CDR2 LQKENI. V lost 5 bases to trimming and J lost 8 bases; unmatched junction nucleotides: 7. The CDR3 DNA is TGTGCCAGCTCAGGACAGGGAGTCTGGGGCTACACCTTC. It specifies CASSGQGVWGYTF.

CDR3 amino acids: CASSLRGASEQYF. CDR3 nucleotide sequence: TGTGCCAGCAGTTTGCGGGGGGCAAGCGAGCAGTACTTC. The chain carries TRBV28 and TRBJ2-7, with 8 positions matching TRBD2. This CDR3 is 13 amino acids long. Germline V gives CDR1 MDHEN, CDR2 SYDVKM. Unmatched junction bases numbered 4, after V lost 3 bases and J lost 6 bases.

The V gene is TRBV7-9, the J gene TRBJ2-2, with 8 bases lining up with TRBD1. Germline CDR1 and CDR2: SEHNR and FQNEAQ (reference sequence). The CDR3 covers 16 residues. Losses at the gene ends were 5 bases for V and 1 base for J; bases not matched to a gene: 6. The CDR3 region has the DNA TGTGCCAGCAGCCGGGCCGGGACAGGGAACACCGGGGAGCTGTTTTTT. Translating gives CASSRAGTGNTGELFF.

This sequence joins TRBV15 and TRBJ2-3; 10 bases are shared with TRBD2. In germline, CDR1 is LNHNV, CDR2 YYDKDF (reference sequence). V lost 4 bases to trimming and J lost 1 base; unmatched junction nucleotides: 5. The CDR3 is made up of 16 amino acids. For the CDR3, the DNA is TGTGCCACCAGCACCAGGACTAGCGGAGGCACAGATACGCAGTATTTT. Translating it yields CATSTRTSGGTDTQYF.

This clone was seen a few times. This chain links TRBV7-2 with TRBJ1-1; 7 bases are shared with TRBD1. This CDR3 has 15 amino acids. Germline V gene sequence: CDR1 SGHTA, CDR2 FQGNSA. J gave up 1 base and V 4 bases, and 6 bases lay outside the gene matches. CDR3 coding DNA: TGTGCCAGCAGCTGGACGGGGACAGCGAACACTGAAGCTTTCTTT. It translates to CASSWTGTANTEAFF.

The chain combines TRBV9 with TRBJ2-7; 7 bases map to TRBD2. The trim removed 0 bases at V and 2 bases at J, leaving 8 bases unmatched. Germline CDR1 and CDR2: SGDLS and YYNGEE. This CDR3 is built from 16 residues. The DNA of the CDR3 is TGTGCCAGCAGCGTAGATGGGGACGGACTAGCCTACGAGCAGTACTTC. Protein product: CASSVDGDGLAYEQYF.

The chain carries TRBV19 and TRBJ1-5, with D unclear. The CDR3 sequence is 13 residues long. Germline V gives CDR1 LNHDA, CDR2 SQIVND (reference sequence). The ends were cut back, 6 bases at V and 4 bases at J, with 10 bases in the middle. The CDR3 is CASRAFLNQPQHF. The CDR3 DNA follows: TGTGCCAGTAGAGCTTTTTTGAATCAGCCCCAGCATTTT.

This chain uses TRBV28 with TRBJ1-4; TRBD1 matches at 12 bases. The CDR3 sequence is 21 residues long. The V and J ends lost 6 bases and 0 bases, in that order; junction bases with no gene match: 17. The germline V gene encodes CDR1 MDHEN and CDR2 SYDVKM. CDR3 in amino acids: CASRPGQGALPAHATNEKLFF. CDR3 in DNA: TGTGCCAGCAGACCGGGACAGGGGGCTCTACCGGCCCACGCAACTAATGAAAAACTGTTTTTT. The complete variable domain, with remaining parts taken from reference TRBV28 and TRBJ1-4, reads DVKVTQSSRYLVKRTGEKVFLECVQDMDHENMFWYRQDPGLGLRLIYFSYDVKMKEKGDIPEGYSVSREKKERFSLILESASTNQTSMYLCASRPGQGALPAHATNEKLFFGSGTQLSVL.

This clone was counted between two and nine times. This chain's CDR3 is CASSLTQGETQYF. In nucleotides, the CDR3 is TGTGCCAGCAGCTTAACCCAGGGAGAGACCCAGTACTTC. The chain couples TRBV7-3 to TRBJ2-5; D possibly corresponds to TRBD1 (5 bases). V was pared by 0 bases and J by 4 bases, with 6 bases between. The CDR3 runs 13 residues. Germline-derived CDR1 and CDR2 are SGHTA and FQGTGA. The entire variable domain, with the rest obtained from reference TRBV7-3 and TRBJ2-5, is as follows: GAGVSQTPSNKVTEKGKYVELRCDPISGHTALYWYRQSLGQGPEFLIYFQGTGAADDSGLPNDRFFAVRPEGSVSTLKIQRTERGDSAVYLCASSLTQGETQYFGPGTRLLVL.

V usage is TRBV6-6 and J usage is TRBJ2-5; tentatively, D is TRBD1 (6 bases). CDR3 length equals 12 residues. Germline assignment: CDR1 MNHNY and CDR2 SVGAGI (reference sequence). Trimming stripped 5 bases from V and 4 bases from J, with 8 bases between. The CDR3 DNA reads TGTGCCAGCAGTAGCAGGGGAGAGACCCAGTACTTC. The encoded protein is CASSSRGETQYF.

This chain joins TRBV30 and TRBJ1-2; a weak D match, TRBD1 (5 bases). V was pared by 1 base and J by 6 bases, with 21 bases between. Germline values: CDR1 GTSNPN, CDR2 SVGIG (reference sequence). The CDR3 consists of 16 residues. The CDR3 sequence: CAWSEPPSWGHHGYTF. For the CDR3, the DNA is TGTGCCTGGAGTGAACCTCCCTCTTGGGGCCATCATGGCTACACCTTC.

In this sample, this clone turned up a few times. The J gene is TRBJ2-2, the V gene TRBV14, with no clear D. Trimming cost V 4 bases and J 0 bases, with 12 bases left between them. The CDR3 is 16 amino acids. CDR1 is SGHDN, CDR2 FVKESK, per germline. The CDR3 protein is CASSPHAAANTGELFF. The CDR3 DNA follows: TGTGCCAGCAGCCCTCATGCGGCCGCGAACACCGGGGAGCTGTTTTTT.

There are a few counts of this clone. The chain recombines TRBV28 with TRBJ1-3, with TRBD1 as a possible D gene (5 bases). Trimming removed 1 base at V and 4 bases at J, with 11 bases between. There are 15 residues in the CDR3. CDR1 is MDHEN and CDR2 is SYDVKM in the germline V gene. The CDR3 protein is CASSLLAGIGNTIYF. The CDR3 DNA sequence: TGTGCCAGCAGTTTATTGGCAGGGATAGGAAACACCATATATTTT.

J is TRBJ2-6 and V is TRBV9; 8 bases are shared with TRBD1. V trimming: 0 bases; J trimming: 4 bases; junction bases outside the gene matches: 12. CDR1 and CDR2 (germline): SGDLS, YYNGEE. The CDR3 is 19 amino acids. The CDR3 reads CASSVADFGQGEGANVLTF. In DNA, the CDR3 is TGTGCCAGCAGCGTAGCGGATTTTGGACAGGGAGAAGGGGCCAACGTCCTGACTTTC.